Listed below are T cell receptor beta chains from one sample, sequenced in a study of shared clonotypes between healthy human individuals. Assay used: immunoSEQ multiplex PCR; TCRdb lists only in-frame clones, some missing. Among around 550,000 clones, 96% were seen once, and the ten largest hold less than 0.06%. The sample comprised naive CD4+ T cells sorted from blood. The origin of the receptors is a woman in her thirties in good health. The CDR3 runs from the conserved cysteine through the conserved F or W.

j_gene,v_gene,CDR3aa
TRBJ2-7,TRBV5-4,CASSSGTSGSKEQYF
TRBJ1-1,TRBV19,CASSRGDTEAFF
TRBJ2-1,TRBV28,CASSLWYRRDNEQFF
TRBJ1-5,TRBV18,CASSPEETNQPQHF
TRBJ1-2,TRBV19,CASRRQEAANYGYTF
TRBJ2-7,TRBV5-1,CASSFSGETALRGQYF
TRBJ2-5,TRBV18,CASSPEGFETQYF
TRBJ2-7,TRBV7-9,CASSPRGGTYEQYF
.,TRBV29-1,CSFEDPQREGYEQYF
TRBJ1-5,TRBV27,CASSWTGITNSNQPQHF
TRBJ1-5,TRBV28,CASTPIRGKISNQPQHF
TRBJ2-6,TRBV4-1,CASSQRQGRGGANVLTF
TRBJ2-4,TRBV7-8,CASSPRTGGAKNIQYF
TRBJ2-7,TRBV30,CAWNRREGMGQYF
TRBJ2-5,TRBV9,CASSVGLGDRGHQETQYF
TRBJ2-3,TRBV7-2,CASSLLQGSTDTQYF
TRBJ2-5,TRBV6-1,CASSVGRVETQYF
TRBJ2-7,TRBV7-2,CASSAASGKIYEQYF
TRBJ1-2,TRBV5-6,CASSLGYGYTF
TRBJ2-2,TRBV5-4,CASTFAGTGNTGELFF
TRBJ2-1,TRBV28,CASSSFRTRSEQFF
TRBJ2-4,TRBV6-4,CASSDSRKGTESPLAKNIQYF
TRBJ2-5,TRBV27,CASNQWGKGEGTQYF
TRBJ2-7,TRBV9,CASSPNLAGTYEQYF
TRBJ2-2,TRBV4-2,CASSQDSQLAGGPGELFF
TRBJ2-5,TRBV14,CASSFRQVQETQYF
TRBJ2-1,TRBV6-1,CASSEPRDRGAYNEQFF
TRBJ2-2,TRBV7-2,CASSRYSGRGTGELFF
TRBJ2-1,TRBV6-6,CASSGPSGSSYNEQFF
TRBJ1-1,TRBV29-1,CSVEDRLRRDTEAFF
TRBJ2-3,TRBV5-4,CASSLFSTDTQYF
TRBJ2-1,TRBV28,CASSSRLAGAYNEQFF